Presented here are 25 T cell receptor beta chains from one specimen sequenced in a study of CD8+CD57+ T cells in acquired aplastic anemia. For CDR3 and TCR beta VDJ profiling, genomic DNA was the template used. TCRdb fed the reads into MiXCR, producing one record per CDR3 protein. In the table there are about 150,000 distinct CDR3 sequences, 35% to 50% of which are singletons. Source material: sorted CD4+, CD8+, or CD8+CD57+ T cells (not recorded which) from PBMCs. The receptors here all came from a human donor in good health, serving as a control.

This clonotype was counted many times. The chain is built from TRBV19 and TRBJ2-3; D perhaps matches TRBD2 (6 bases). There are 13 residues in the CDR3. The V end was cut by 10 bases, the J end by 1 base, with 12 bases between. Germline V gene data show CDR1 as LNHDA and CDR2 as SQIVND (reference sequence). DNA of the CDR3: TGTGCCACCGGGGGAGAGGGCACAGATACGCAGTATTTT. It yields the protein CATGGEGTDTQYF.

As concerns this clonotype: The conserved phenylalanine or tryptophan is not found at the CDR3 terminus, so this likely reflects a read error. J is TRBJ2-7 and V is TRBV20-1, with D possibly matching TRBD1 (6 bases). The CDR3 runs to 14 residues. Germline V gene sequence: CDR1 DFQATT, CDR2 SNEGSKA (reference sequence). Trimming removed 7 bases at V and 1 base at J, with 17 bases between. DNA for the CDR3: TGCAGTGTCCTCAGGGGCACGATATCCTACGAGCAGTACCTC. It translates to CSVLRGTISYEQYL.

DNA of the CDR3: TGCAGCGTTGGGCAGGGGGCAAGTGGCTACACCTTC. Amino acid sequence: CSVGQGASGYTF. The chain joins TRBV29-1 to TRBJ1-2; 8 bases fit TRBD1. V was clipped by 4 bases and J by 7 bases; unmatched bases: 5. Germline V gene sequence: CDR1 SQVTM, CDR2 ANQGSEA. The CDR3 runs 12 residues.

This clonotype has just a few counts. V usage is TRBV11-2 and J usage is TRBJ2-5, with 7 bases aligning to TRBD2. CDR1 SGHAT and CDR2 FQNNGV come from the germline V gene. The junction had 9 bases not matched to a gene; V was cut back by 5 bases and J by 3 bases. The CDR3 length is 15 residues. In DNA form, the CDR3 reads TGTGCCAGCAGCAATAGGATCGGGGGGAAAGAGACCCAGTACTTC. Its translation: CASSNRIGGKETQYF.

In its sample, this clonotype was seen many times. The CDR3 sequence: CASSPSGRLPYEQYF. CDR3 sequence (DNA): TGCGCCAGCAGCCCCAGCGGGAGGCTTCCCTACGAGCAGTACTTC. The chain employs TRBV5-1 and TRBJ2-7; 9 positions agree with TRBD2. The CDR3 length is 15 residues. J lost 2 bases, V lost 4 bases, and 7 bases had no gene match. The germline V gene has CDR1 SGHRS and CDR2 YFSETQ. Combining the CDR3 with reference TRBV5-1 and TRBJ2-7 gives the whole variable domain KAGVTQTPRYLIKTRGQQVTLSCSPISGHRSVSWYQQTPGQGLQFLFEYFSETQRNKGNFPGRFSGRQFSNSRSEMNVSTLELGDSALYLCASSPSGRLPYEQYFGPGTRLTVT.

This clonotype was observed many times. The rearrangement links TRBV14 to TRBJ2-5, with 7 bases fitting TRBD1. Losses at the gene ends were 1 base for V and 3 bases for J; bases not matched to a gene: 2. The CDR3 extends over 14 amino acids. Germline V CDR1 and CDR2: SGHDN, FVKESK. The CDR3 nucleotides read TGTGCCAGCAGCCAAGCACAGGGGAAAGAGACCCAGTACTTC. The encoded protein is CASSQAQGKETQYF.

Details on this clonotype: This may arise from a read error, as a much more abundant clone is one base away. This likely comes from a read error, as the CDR3 has no conserved phenylalanine or tryptophan at its end. This chain joins TRBV6-1 and TRBJ1-5; D possibly corresponds to TRBD1 (6 bases). CDR1 is MNHNS, CDR2 SASEGT, per germline. The V end lost 1 base, the J end lost 2 bases, and 9 bases lay between the germline ends. CDR3 size: 15 residues. CDR3 in DNA: TGTGCCAGCAGTGAAGGGACAGTGGGCAATCAGCCCCAGCATCTT. Translation: CASSEGTVGNQPQHL.

The chain carries TRBV5-1 and TRBJ1-6, with D tentatively TRBD1 (6 bases). V was cut by 0 bases and J by 13 bases, with 14 bases left in between. The CDR3 sequence is 14 residues long. The germline CDR1 and CDR2 sequences are SGHRS and YFSETQ. The CDR3 sequence is CASSLGDTGRPLHF. CDR3 sequence (DNA): TGCGCCAGCAGCTTGGGGGACACTGGTAGGCCCCTCCACTTT.

The gene calls are TRBV20-1 and TRBJ2-5; 14 nucleotides line up with TRBD2. Per germline, CDR1 DFQATT and CDR2 SNEGSKA (reference sequence). The CDR3 runs 17 residues. Trimming removed 1 base from V and 5 bases from J; junction bases left unmatched: 9. CDR3 bases: TGCAGTGCTAGAGCGCTCGGGACTAGCGGGAGACGGGAGACCCAGTACTTC. Translating it yields CSARALGTSGRRETQYF.

The chain carries TRBV2 and TRBJ2-1, with 9 bases identical to TRBD1. CDR1 and CDR2 (germline): SNHLY, FYNNEI. The CDR3 spans 13 residues. V dropped 6 bases and J dropped 7; count of bases not matched to a gene: 4. CDR3 bases: TGTGCCAGCAGAGACGACAGGGGGAATGAGCAGTTCTTC. As protein: CASRDDRGNEQFF.

This clonotype came up many times. The gene calls are TRBV5-8 and TRBJ2-7; tentatively, D is TRBD1 (6 bases). The CDR3 loop spans 15 amino acids. Germline CDR1 is SGHTS and CDR2 is YDEGEE. V shed 0 bases and J shed 0 bases, with 10 bases lying between them. CDR3 sequence: CASSLAGAISYEQYF. As DNA, the CDR3 is TGTGCCAGCAGCTTGGCAGGGGCCATCTCCTACGAGCAGTACTTC.

In this sample, this clonotype turned up many times. The CDR3 sequence is CSARVGGSSYNEQFF. In DNA form, the CDR3 reads TGCAGTGCTAGAGTTGGCGGGAGCTCCTACAATGAGCAGTTCTTC. The chain has TRBV20-1 and TRBJ2-1; 7 positions match TRBD2. This CDR3 comprises 15 residues. J lost 0 bases, V lost 1 base, and 3 bases had no gene match. In germline, CDR1 is DFQATT, CDR2 SNEGSKA (reference sequence).

This clonotype has only a few counts. The CDR3 bases are TGTGCCAGCAGCCAAGAAGGGGGACAACCGGGGAGCCAGCCCCAGCATTTT. It is translated as CASSQEGGQPGSQPQHF. This chain uses TRBV3-1 with TRBJ1-5, with D tentatively TRBD1 (6 bases). Germline V gene lookup returns CDR1 LGHDT and CDR2 YNNKEL (reference sequence). Deletions cut 0 bases from V and 7 bases from J, with 19 bases between. The CDR3 sequence is 17 residues long. The entire variable domain, with the rest obtained from reference TRBV3-1 and TRBJ1-5, is as follows: DTAVSQTPKYLVTQMGNDKSIKCEQNLGHDTMYWYKQDSKKFLKIMFSYNNKELIINETVPNRFSPKSPDKAHLNLHINSLELGDSAVYFCASSQEGGQPGSQPQHFGDGTRLSIL.

This clonotype was observed once. This chain connects TRBV12-3 or TRBV12-4 to TRBJ1-1, with D uncertain. The V end was cut by 1 base, the J end by 4 bases, with 10 bases between. The CDR3 is made up of 14 amino acids. The CDR3 here is CASSLGIGFTEAFF. Written as DNA, the CDR3 is TGTGCCAGCAGTTTAGGGATAGGTTTCACTGAAGCTTTCTTT.

This chain joins TRBV29-1 and TRBJ1-2, with 8 bases lining up with TRBD1. V shed 1 base, J shed 6 bases, and the junction held 1 base outside the gene matches. CDR1 and CDR2 (germline): SQVTM, ANQGSEA. The CDR3 runs 12 residues. This CDR3 reads CSVEGTGHGYTF. In DNA, the CDR3 is TGCAGCGTTGAAGGGACAGGGCATGGCTACACCTTC. Full variable domain (remainder filled in from reference TRBV29-1 and TRBJ1-2): SAVISQKPSRDICQRGTSLTIQCQVDSQVTMMFWYRQQPGQSLTLIATANQGSEATYESGFVIDKFPISRPNLTFSTLTVSNMSPEDSSIYLCSVEGTGHGYTFGSGTRLTVV.

This clonotype was counted ten times or more. This chain uses TRBV7-8 with TRBJ2-3; weak D call: TRBD2 (5 bases). The CDR3 contains 14 residues. The V end lost 5 bases, the J end lost 2 bases, and 11 bases lay between the germline ends. Germline V gives CDR1 SGHVS, CDR2 FQNEAQ. CDR3 coding DNA: TGTGCCAGCAGCCGCCGAGCGGTCACAGATACGCAGTATTTT. Protein sequence: CASSRRAVTDTQYF. The whole variable domain, remainder taken from reference TRBV7-8 and TRBJ2-3, is GAGVSQSPRYKVAKRGQDVALRCDPISGHVSLFWYQQALGQGPEFLTYFQNEAQLDKSGLPSDRFFAERPEGSVSTLKIQRTQQEDSAVYLCASSRRAVTDTQYFGPGTRLTVL.

This clonotype was counted only a few times. The V gene is TRBV29-1, the J gene TRBJ2-7, with D perhaps matching TRBD1 (6 bases). The CDR3 covers 12 residues. Germline V gives CDR1 SQVTM, CDR2 ANQGSEA. V was clipped by 4 bases and J by 5 bases, with 12 bases between them. Here the CDR3 reads CSVATGVDEQYV. The CDR3 coding sequence is TGCAGCGTTGCGACAGGTGTGGACGAGCAGTACGTC.

This sequence joins TRBV29-1 and TRBJ1-2, with 10 bases identical to TRBD1. This CDR3 comprises 14 residues. Germline V gene sequence: CDR1 SQVTM, CDR2 ANQGSEA. V was pared by 4 bases and J by 7 bases, with 9 bases of the junction left unmatched. CDR3 nucleotide sequence: TGCAGCGTTGGGGGACCGGGACAGGGGTCTGGCTACACCTTC. Residues: CSVGGPGQGSGYTF. Filled out from reference TRBV29-1 and TRBJ1-2, the complete variable domain reads SAVISQKPSRDICQRGTSLTIQCQVDSQVTMMFWYRQQPGQSLTLIATANQGSEATYESGFVIDKFPISRPNLTFSTLTVSNMSPEDSSIYLCSVGGPGQGSGYTFGSGTRLTVV.

This chain uses TRBV9 with TRBJ1-2; 8 nucleotides align to TRBD1. The CDR3 loop spans 13 amino acids. Germline V gene sequence: CDR1 SGDLS, CDR2 YYNGEE. The V segment lost 4 bases and the J segment 8 bases; nucleotides outside the gene matches: 7. In DNA, the CDR3 is TGTGCCAGCAGCCCGGGGACAGGATGGGGCTACACCTTC. It translates to CASSPGTGWGYTF.

The CDR3 sequence is CASSLNYNQPQHF. CDR3 bases: TGTGCCAGCAGCCTAAACTACAATCAGCCCCAGCATTTT. V gene TRBV7-2 combines with J gene TRBJ1-5; D is undetermined. This CDR3 is built from 13 residues. V lost 5 bases and J lost 3, with 8 bases in between. Germline assignment: CDR1 SGHTA and CDR2 FQGNSA.

CDR3 loop: CAISLTGAADYEQYF. The CDR3 DNA sequence: TGTGCCATCAGCCTGACAGGCGCCGCCGACTACGAGCAGTACTTC. The V call is TRBV10-3, the J call TRBJ2-7; D may be TRBD1 (6 bases). CDR1 and CDR2 (germline): ENHRY, SYGVKD. V was pared by 6 bases and J by 3 bases, with 18 bases between. The CDR3 sequence is 15 residues long.

This chain links TRBV10-3 with TRBJ2-7; unclear D gene. The CDR3 consists of 12 residues. From germline, CDR1 is ENHRY and CDR2 SYGVKD. V lost 2 bases and J lost 7, with 9 bases in between. CDR3 DNA sequence: TGTGCCATCAGTGAGAACACCGGGGAGCAGTACTTC. Its protein is CAISENTGEQYF.

This clonotype was seen repeatedly, ten times or more. The V gene is TRBV14, the J gene TRBJ2-7; 9 bases are shared with TRBD1. With 1 base clipped from V and 1 base from J, the junction kept 2 bases outside the gene matches. The CDR3 extends over 15 amino acids. Germline values: CDR1 SGHDN, CDR2 FVKESK. The CDR3 nucleotides are TGTGCCAGCAGCCAAGGGGACAGGGCTTCCTACGAGCAGTACTTC. It is translated as CASSQGDRASYEQYF.

V is TRBV19 and J is TRBJ2-5; D not certain. Germline V gives CDR1 LNHDA, CDR2 SQIVND (reference sequence). V was cut by 6 bases and J by 9 bases, with 20 bases left in between. This CDR3 contains 14 residues. The CDR3 region has the DNA TGTGCCAGTAGACCTTCACAAAGCAATCAGCCCCAGTACTTC. Protein product: CASRPSQSNQPQYF.

This clonotype showed up many times. The chain joins TRBV2 to TRBJ1-1; D might be TRBD1 (6 bases). Trimming removed 5 bases from V and 2 bases from J, with 9 bases in between. The CDR3 contains 13 residues. In germline, CDR1 is SNHLY, CDR2 FYNNEI. CDR3 sequence reads: CASSKDRNTEAFF. The CDR3 coding sequence is TGTGCCAGCAGTAAGGACAGAAACACTGAAGCTTTCTTT.